This TCR beta chain was observed in a study of early T cells in non-severe SARS-CoV-2 infection listed by TCRdb under 2021. At the level of the whole study: Because TCR sequencing was done on bulk RNA from unsorted whole blood, the alpha and beta chains could not be paired. The study at large found these results: Matching against VDJdb was skewed toward anti-spike CD8 responses, likely underestimated virus-specific expansions, and missed private and CD4 specificities.

The study was a case-control design nested within a healthcare worker cohort in London, UK, with weekly nasopharyngeal swab PCR tests and blood sampling. Healthcare workers were enrolled in the week of the UK lockdown, from 23 to 31 March 2020, and were followed every week for up to about 15 weeks. In this sample, this clonotype turned up many times. Its antigen target is currently unknown. Per-base quality was not reported, and no clone a single base away is much larger than it. Library generation was performed with 5' RACE. The instrument was a NextSeq 500. The TCR library protocol attached unique molecular identifiers to individual cDNA molecules to correct for sequencing error and PCR bias. Both TCR alpha and beta chains were sequenced, and tight co-correlation was observed between alpha and beta sequence abundances in each sample. The authors processed their data as follows. Decombinator V4 was used to annotate the V gene, J gene and CDR3 of the TCR sequences. TCRs were defined as expanded if a significant change between any two time points was detected under a Poisson model with p below 0.0001. Abundances of TCRs were expressed as counts per million after normalisation to the total number of TCRs sequenced in each sample. VDJdb, accessed on 1 November 2021, was searched for TCRs annotated for CMV, EBV and SARS-CoV-2, and TCRs annotated for more than one antigen were excluded. Using fastp trimming at Q25 and MiXCR clonotype assembly, TCRdb reanalyzed the public sequencing data and kept in-frame beta chains. Every entry covers one CDR3 protein and lists the most common genes and DNA from its rows. TCRdb, rather than the study authors, made the V and J calls. Within this sample are 75,000 to 100,000 distinct CDR3 sequences, with approximately 14% of them counted one time only. The ten largest clonotypes hold roughly 6.4% of the sample.

The TCR comes from an adult who was a healthcare worker with PCR-confirmed SARS-CoV-2 infection or an uninfected control (not recorded which). Material for sequencing was whole blood.

The CDR3 sequence is CASSLGVVAGEEETQYF. The bases are TGCGCCAGCAGCTTGGGAGTAGTAGCGGGAGAGGAGGAGACCCAGTACTTC. The rearrangement combines TRBV5-1 with TRBJ2-5; TRBD2 agrees with 9 junctional bases. CDR1 SGHRS and CDR2 YFSETQ are derived from the germline V gene. The CDR3 measures 17 amino acids from cysteine to phenylalanine. The DNA shown is the 51-base CDR3, in frame from base 1. V and J are trimmed by 0 bases and 5 bases, and the gene matches miss 11 bases of the junction.